This entry is about one TCR beta chain. What it binds is not known. Method: immunoSEQ multiplex PCR; TCRdb's copy keeps in-frame clones and lacks some. The sample includes nearly 2 million clones, about 95% seen only once; the top ten take 0.95% to 1.5%. This record belongs to a study of shared clonotypes between healthy human individuals. In the study overall: The cohort comprised a couple of women and a few men. Their ages spanned 18 to 49 years. Every donor yielded three CD4 naive, three CD4 memory, two CD8 naive and one CD8 memory plate.

Points from the study as a whole: Researchers sampled blood only, noting tissue repertoires likely differ. It was the non-shared clonotypes that had lower generation probabilities than clonotypes shared by all four donors.

Terminally differentiated effector memory CD45RA+ cells were excluded by CCR7 positive selection of CD45RO-negative cells. CDR1 is SNHLY, CDR2 FYNNEI, per germline. With 1 base removed from V and 8 bases from J, the gap between germline ends came to 15 bases. The CDR3 extends over 15 amino acids. V and J are TRBV2 and TRBJ2-1, with D perhaps TRBD2 (6 bases). The sequence came from a man between 18 and 35 years old in good health. The source material was naive CD8+ T cells sorted from blood. CDR3 sequence reads: CASSEEEFWGDEQFF. For the CDR3, the DNA is TGTGCCAGCAGTGAAGAAGAGTTTTGGGGGGATGAGCAGTTCTTC.